This record looks at one TCR beta chain sequence and its context. This sample was taken from a study of blood T cells in healthy people across ages. This CDR3 contains 14 residues. Trimming left V 5 bases short and J 7 bases short, with 15 bases between. Sample-barcoded 5' priming and a J-beta primer mix drove a second PCR of about 7 to 11 cycles. A template-switch adaptor containing 12 random nucleotides labeled each cDNA molecule. MiXCR, applied by TCRdb to the 5' RACE reads, yields one record per CDR3 protein. The sample yields about 1,400,000 distinct CDR3 sequences, approximately 63% seen once. The sample was blood. The clonotype was recovered from a man younger than 30 in good health. This chain links TRBV12-3 or TRBV12-4 with TRBJ2-1; either TRBD1 or TRBD2 may supply D (5 bases each). The CDR3 region has the DNA TGTGCCAGCAGTCCCCGGGGCCGGAGAAATGAGCAGTTCTTC. Its translation is CASSPRGRRNEQFF.